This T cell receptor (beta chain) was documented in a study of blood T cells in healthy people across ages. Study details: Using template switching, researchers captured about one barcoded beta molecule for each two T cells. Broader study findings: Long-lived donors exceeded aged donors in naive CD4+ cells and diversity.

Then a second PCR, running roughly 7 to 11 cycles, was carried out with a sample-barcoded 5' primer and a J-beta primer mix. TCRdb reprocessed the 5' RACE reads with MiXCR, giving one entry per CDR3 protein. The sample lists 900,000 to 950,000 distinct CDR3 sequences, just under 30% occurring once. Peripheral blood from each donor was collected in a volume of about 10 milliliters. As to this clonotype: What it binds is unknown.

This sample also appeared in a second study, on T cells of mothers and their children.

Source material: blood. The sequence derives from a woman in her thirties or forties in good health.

Here the CDR3 reads CASSRRLAVDEQYF. CDR3 coding DNA: TGCGCCAGCAGCCGTCGACTAGCGGTGGATGAGCAGTACTTC. The chain is built from TRBV4-3 and TRBJ2-7; TRBD2 agrees at 9 bases. Germline CDR1 reads LGHNA; CDR2 reads YSLEER. Trimming cost V 4 bases and J 7 bases; bases outside gene matches: 8. This CDR3 is built from 14 residues.